A single sample is the source of the 28 T cell receptor beta chains below, sequenced in a study of Ad26.COV2.S vaccination and SARS-CoV-2 variants. The treatment is: about 20 received Ad26.COV2.S at low or high dose, single or two shots; several received placebo; per-sample allocation not given. Samples analyzed were those drawn on day 63 after the first vaccine or placebo injection. Method: immunoSEQ multiplex PCR; TCRdb's copy keeps in-frame clones and lacks some. The sample contains some 340,000 clones, around 84% of which appear only once. This specimen was peripheral blood, taken in a trial of Ad26.COV2.S vaccine versus placebo. The receptors shown here come from a person aged 18 to 65 who received the Ad26.COV2.S COVID-19 vaccine or a placebo.

The chain links TRBV4-1 to TRBJ1-2; the match to TRBD1 covers 7 bases. The CDR3 is 16 amino acids. The germline V gene has CDR1 MGHRA and CDR2 YSYEKL. Losses at the gene ends were 2 bases for V and 5 bases for J; bases not matched to a gene: 11. The DNA for the CDR3 is TGCGCCAGCAGCCAAAACGATCGGGACAGAAGATATGGCTACACCTTC. Protein sequence: CASSQNDRDRRYGYTF.

The rearrangement uses TRBV10-3 and TRBJ2-5; D is ambiguous. With 3 bases removed from V and 5 bases from J, the gap between germline ends came to 7 bases. The CDR3 is made up of 12 amino acids. Per germline, CDR1 ENHRY and CDR2 SYGVKD. CDR3 residues: CAISEVGETQYF. In DNA form, the CDR3 reads TGTGCCATCAGTGAAGTCGGGGAGACCCAGTACTTC.

This chain links TRBV6-5 with TRBJ1-1; D possibly corresponds to TRBD1 (5 bases). CDR1 and CDR2 from the germline V gene are MNHEY and SVGAGI. This CDR3 spans 12 amino acids. V lost 4 bases, J lost 9 bases, and 12 bases lay in between. In DNA form, the CDR3 reads TGTGCCAGCAGTTCTCGGGGGGGGAAAGCTTTCTTT. This encodes CASSSRGGKAFF.

The CDR3 sequence: CATSGTAKNYGYTF. The CDR3, as DNA: TGTGCCACCTCGGGGACAGCCAAAAACTATGGCTACACCTTC. V gene TRBV15 combines with J gene TRBJ1-2; 7 bases align to TRBD1. Germline loops: CDR1 LNHNV, CDR2 YYDKDF (reference sequence). The CDR3 is 14 residues long. V was clipped by 8 bases and J by 2 bases; unmatched bases: 8.

V usage is TRBV5-4 and J usage is TRBJ2-5; weak D call: TRBD1 (6 bases). V dropped 10 bases and J dropped 4 bases, with 17 bases sitting between them. There are 13 residues in the CDR3. Germline V CDR1 and CDR2: SGHNT, YYREEE (reference sequence). This CDR3 reads CAYRVEGGETQYF. The CDR3 nucleotides read TGTGCCTACAGGGTTGAGGGTGGAGAGACCCAGTACTTC.

This chain connects TRBV9 to TRBJ1-3; no firm D call. The CDR3 totals 14 residues. In germline, CDR1 is SGDLS, CDR2 YYNGEE. Trimming removed 1 base from V and 2 bases from J, with 7 bases in between. The chain's CDR3 is CASSVWGAGNTIYF. Here the CDR3 DNA reads TGTGCCAGCAGCGTATGGGGTGCTGGAAACACCATATATTTT.

This sequence joins TRBV27 and TRBJ2-5, with 13 bases aligning to TRBD2. Germline V gene sequence: CDR1 MNHEY, CDR2 SMNVEV (reference sequence). The CDR3 is 16 amino acids. V dropped 5 bases and J dropped 7; count of bases not matched to a gene: 10. The DNA of the CDR3 is TGTGCCAGCAGTCATGGACTAGCGGGGGAATTGGGGACCCAGTACTTC. It translates to CASSHGLAGELGTQYF.

The chain joins TRBV5-1 to TRBJ2-1; 7 bases are shared with TRBD2. With 0 bases clipped from V and 4 bases from J, the junction kept 7 bases outside the gene matches. CDR3 length equals 16 residues. Germline assignment: CDR1 SGHRS and CDR2 YFSETQ. In nucleotides, the CDR3 is TGCGCCAGCAGCTTGGGCACGCTAGCGGCATACAATGAGCAGTTCTTC. It encodes CASSLGTLAAYNEQFF.

The sample holds a few counts of this clone. This may stem from a read error, because a much larger clone lies one nucleotide away. The rearrangement links TRBV15 to TRBJ1-5; no definite D call. Germline V gene lookup returns CDR1 LNHNV and CDR2 YYDKDF (reference sequence). V was cut by 0 bases and J by 5 bases, with 2 bases left in between. This CDR3 is 12 amino acids long. The chain's CDR3 is CATSRDHQPQHF. The CDR3 DNA sequence: TGTGCCACCAGCAGAGATCATCAGCCCCAGCATTTT.

J is TRBJ1-2 and V is TRBV7-6, with 8 bases that match TRBD1. Germline CDR1 SGHVS, CDR2 FNYEAQ. This CDR3 has 16 amino acids. V lost 4 bases and J lost 4; bases outside the gene matches: 11. CDR3 in DNA: TGTGCCAGCAGCTCCGGACAGGGAGGTTTTCCCTATGGCTACACCTTC. Translated, it gives CASSSGQGGFPYGYTF.

This chain links TRBV5-1 with TRBJ2-3; possible D gene TRBD2, 6 bases. Germline loops: CDR1 SGHRS, CDR2 YFSETQ. The V end was cut by 1 base, the J end by 1 base, with 10 bases between. This CDR3 has 15 residues. The CDR3 coding sequence is TGCGCCAGCAGCTTGTGGCGGGGTGGCACAGATACGCAGTATTTT. This codes for CASSLWRGGTDTQYF.

The chain uses TRBV5-5 and TRBJ2-7, with D maybe TRBD1 (6 bases). Per germline, CDR1 SGHKS and CDR2 YYEKEE (reference sequence). V was shortened by 4 bases and J by 4 bases, with 12 bases between the two germline ends. This CDR3 contains 13 residues. The CDR3 DNA sequence: TGTGCCAGCAGCGTCCCCAGGGGTTACGAGCAGTACTTC. Translating it yields CASSVPRGYEQYF.

This clone was counted a single time. The chain uses TRBV5-6 and TRBJ2-2; D perhaps matches TRBD1 (6 bases). Between the trimmed V and J ends, which lost 3 bases and 1 base, there was a span of 10 bases. In germline, CDR1 is SGHDT, CDR2 YYEEEE. The CDR3 consists of 15 residues. DNA of the CDR3: TGTGCCAGCAGCTGGGACAAAAGGAACACCGGGGAGCTGTTTTTT. Translating it yields CASSWDKRNTGELFF. Supplemented by reference TRBV5-6 and TRBJ2-2, the full variable domain reads DAGVTQSPTHLIKTRGQQVTLRCSPKSGHDTVSWYQQALGQGPQFIFQYYEEEERQRGNFPDRFSGHQFPNYSSELNVNALLLGDSALYLCASSWDKRNTGELFFGEGSRLTVL.

This clone was observed a single time. V usage is TRBV29-1 and J usage is TRBJ1-1; unclear D gene. CDR3 length: 12 amino acids. Trimming shortened V by 1 base and J by 3 bases, and 6 bases separated the two germline ends. Looked up from germline, CDR1 is SQVTM and CDR2 is ANQGSEA. The DNA for the CDR3 is TGCAGCGTTGAAGGAGGAGACACTGAAGCTTTCTTT. It codes for CSVEGGDTEAFF.

The chain recombines TRBV7-2 with TRBJ1-1; D is unresolved. CDR3 length: 12 residues. Germline CDR1 is SGHTA and CDR2 is FQGNSA. Trimming shortened V by 1 base and J by 4 bases, and 4 bases separated the two germline ends. In nucleotides, the CDR3 is TGTGCCAGCAGCTTAGACTTCACTGAAGCTTTCTTT. This gives the protein CASSLDFTEAFF.

In DNA, the CDR3 is TGTGCCTGGACGGCGGGGACTGGAAACACCATATATTTT. Encoded protein: CAWTAGTGNTIYF. This chain joins TRBV30 and TRBJ1-3; D unresolved. The CDR3 spans 13 residues. Between the trimmed V and J ends, which lost 4 bases and 2 bases, there was a span of 9 bases. Per the germline V gene, CDR1 is GTSNPN and CDR2 is SVGIG (reference sequence).

The chain has TRBV4-1 and TRBJ1-2; 8 bases agree with TRBD1. The germline V gene encodes CDR1 MGHRA and CDR2 YSYEKL. Germline trimming cut 2 bases from V and 5 bases from J; bases unmatched to any gene: 13. The CDR3 is 17 amino acids. The CDR3 spells CASSQSPKTGAPYGYTF. CDR3 coding DNA: TGCGCCAGCAGCCAATCTCCCAAGACAGGGGCTCCTTATGGCTACACCTTC.

The V and J genes are TRBV6-5 and TRBJ1-5; 8 positions agree with TRBD1. V shed 6 bases, J shed 5 bases, and the junction held 6 bases outside the gene matches. Germline values: CDR1 MNHEY, CDR2 SVGAGI. This CDR3 is built from 14 residues. The CDR3 bases are TGTGCCAGCAGGGACAGGGAGCGTCATCAGCCCCAGCATTTT. Amino acids: CASRDRERHQPQHF.

The rearrangement links TRBV7-2 to TRBJ1-2; D is ambiguous. Trimming removed 3 bases at V and 7 bases at J, with 9 bases between. The CDR3 totals 12 residues. Germline V CDR1 and CDR2: SGHTA, FQGNSA. For the CDR3, the DNA is TGTGCCAGCAGCTTTTCCGCCTCTGGCTACACCTTC. Its translation is CASSFSASGYTF.

This chain links TRBV5-1 with TRBJ1-2, with TRBD1 matching 8 bases. CDR3 length equals 16 residues. Trimming took 4 bases from V and 4 from J; bases not matched to a gene: 12. The germline V gene encodes CDR1 SGHRS and CDR2 YFSETQ. As DNA, the CDR3 is TGCGCCAGCAGCCCGGGACAGGCCCGACCCTTCTATGGCTACACCTTC. This sequence encodes CASSPGQARPFYGYTF.

The gene calls are TRBV5-1 and TRBJ2-7; D possibly uses TRBD1 or TRBD2 (6 bases each). Trimming took off 4 bases at V and 3 bases at J, with 17 bases between the two ends. Germline loops: CDR1 SGHRS, CDR2 YFSETQ. CDR3 length equals 15 residues. CDR3 sequence reads: CASSREGGHLYEQYF. The CDR3 DNA reads TGCGCCAGCAGCCGAGAGGGGGGACACCTCTACGAGCAGTACTTC.

The V and J genes are TRBV7-8 and TRBJ1-3; 8 nucleotides agree with TRBD1. This CDR3 contains 15 residues. Germline CDR1 SGHVS, CDR2 FQNEAQ. After removal of 5 bases from V and 4 bases from J, the junction contained 7 bases not matched to a gene. The DNA of the CDR3 is TGTGCCAGCAGCCGCCAGGGGGCGCAGGGAAACACCATATATTTT. Protein sequence: CASSRQGAQGNTIYF.

The V gene is TRBV30, the J gene TRBJ2-1, with D tentatively TRBD1 (5 bases). Looked up from germline, CDR1 is GTSNPN and CDR2 is SVGIG (reference sequence). This CDR3 has 13 residues. Trimming stripped 3 bases from V and 7 bases from J, with 13 bases between. The DNA of the CDR3 is TGTGCCTGGAGGGAACAGGTTTTGAATGAGCAGTTCTTC. This translates into CAWREQVLNEQFF.

The V gene is TRBV5-1, the J gene TRBJ2-2; possible D gene TRBD2, 6 bases. The CDR3 runs 16 residues. Looked up from germline, CDR1 is SGHRS and CDR2 is YFSETQ. Trimming left V 1 base short and J 1 base short, with 11 bases between. CDR3 coding DNA: TGCGCCAGCAGCTTGACGGCGGGGATGAACACCGGGGAGCTGTTTTTT. Its translation: CASSLTAGMNTGELFF.

The rearrangement uses TRBV4-2 and TRBJ2-4, with 8 bases identical to TRBD2. The length of the CDR3 is 16 residues. V lost 1 base, J lost 4 bases, and 6 bases stayed unmatched. From germline, CDR1 is LGHNA and CDR2 YNFKEQ. The CDR3 protein is CASSQAIIAGKNIQYF. As DNA, the CDR3 is TGTGCCAGCAGCCAAGCTATAATAGCGGGGAAAAACATTCAGTACTTC.

This clone was counted a few times. J is TRBJ2-2 and V is TRBV4-3; 12 bases match TRBD2. Trimming removed 0 bases from V and 6 bases from J; junction bases left unmatched: 2. CDR3 size: 16 residues. In germline, CDR1 is LGHNA, CDR2 YSLEER. This CDR3 is CASSQEPSGGAGELFF. The CDR3 DNA sequence: TGCGCCAGCAGCCAAGAACCTAGCGGGGGGGCCGGGGAGCTGTTTTTT.

The table lists this clone with a few counts. CDR3 DNA: TGTGCCAGCAGCCCCGTGCCCCACTCGGTGGGATTTGAAGCTTTCTTT. This sequence encodes CASSPVPHSVGFEAFF. The V and J genes are TRBV7-9 and TRBJ1-1; no clear D. Germline loops: CDR1 SEHNR, CDR2 FQNEAQ (reference sequence). The CDR3 contains 16 residues. Trimming took 5 bases from V and 7 from J, leaving 23 bases between them.

The chain uses TRBV4-2 and TRBJ2-7; D is ambiguous. Trimming removed 3 bases at V and 6 bases at J, with 15 bases between. The CDR3 spans 14 residues. Germline loops: CDR1 LGHNA, CDR2 YNFKEQ. This CDR3 is CASSHPAGSSEQYF. The CDR3 DNA reads as TGTGCCAGCAGCCACCCAGCTGGAAGTTCCGAGCAGTACTTC.